Sequencing of this TCR beta chain was carried out in a study of blood T cell repertoires in COVID-19. The overall study: Researchers got acute and convalescent COVID-19 samples from the United States, Italy and Spain. PBMCs, B-cell-depleted T cells, or T cells provided the cDNA or gDNA that made up the material.

Unmatched junction bases numbered 7, after V lost 4 bases and J lost 10 bases. The CDR3 contains 14 residues. CDR1 and CDR2 (germline): SGHDN, FVKESK. Methods used by the authors: Amplified reference gene primers provided the basis for estimating nucleated cell counts. Here immunoSEQ multiplex PCR was the method, and the copy in TCRdb shows in-frame clones only, minus some. The DNA gave D and trimming, while V, J and clone size come from that table. The sample holds tens of thousands of clones, approximately 91% seen once. Sequenced: peripheral blood. The receptor's source is a man between 65 and 85 years old with acute or convalescent COVID-19. This chain links TRBV14 with TRBJ2-1; 10 nucleotides line up with TRBD2. CDR3 sequence: CASSPTSGVGEQFF. The CDR3 DNA follows: TGTGCCAGCAGCCCCACTAGCGGGGTGGGCGAGCAGTTCTTC.